A single sample is the source of the 3 T cell receptor beta chains below, sequenced in a study of shared clonotypes between healthy human individuals. Sequencing was performed with immunoSEQ multiplex PCR; in TCRdb, only in-frame clones are kept and a portion is missing. The table includes 950,000 to 1,100,000 clones, around three quarters detected once. Sequences were obtained from memory CD4+ T cells from PBMCs. Subset here: CD45RA-negative fraction. All receptors derive from a man aged 18 to 29 in good health. Some clones in this sample may be carry-over from other donors' samples.

The gene calls are TRBV6-1 and TRBJ2-1; 9 bases are a match to TRBD1. V shed 4 bases and J 8 bases; nucleotides not matched to a gene: 9. Germline V gene lookup returns CDR1 MNHNS and CDR2 SASEGT. There are 15 residues in the CDR3. CDR3 bases: TGTGCCAGCAGTGGATACGGGACAGGGTTCGATGAGCAGTTCTTC. It translates to CASSGYGTGFDEQFF.

This sequence joins TRBV28 and TRBJ2-3; 7 bases are a match to TRBD2. CDR1 and CDR2 from the germline V gene are MDHEN and SYDVKM. The junction had 8 bases not matched to a gene; V was cut back by 8 bases and J by 6 bases. This CDR3 comprises 13 residues. CDR3 in DNA: TGTGCCAGCTTAGAGAGCGGGGCTGATACGCAGTATTTT. It codes for CASLESGADTQYF.

This clone turned up a few times. A much larger clone lies one base from this, so it may be a read error. V is TRBV7-2 and J is TRBJ2-2; D unclear. With 2 bases removed from V and 5 bases from J, the gap between germline ends came to 3 bases. CDR3 length equals 12 residues. CDR1 and CDR2 from the germline V gene are SGHTA and FQGNSA. Here the CDR3 reads CASSLSTGELFF. CDR3 bases: TGTGCCAGCAGCTTATCAACCGGGGAGCTGTTTTTT. The whole variable domain, filled in from reference TRBV7-2 and TRBJ2-2, reads GAGVSQSPSNKVTEKGKDVELRCDPISGHTALYWYRQSLGQGLEFLIYFQGNSAPDKSGLPSDRFSAERTGGSVSTLTIQRTQQEDSAVYLCASSLSTGELFFGEGSRLTVL.